A selection of T cell receptor beta chains follows, all from one sample in a study of vaccination and CD4 T cells after COVID-19. From the PCR reads, TCRdb called clonotypes with MiXCR, one entry per CDR3 protein. The sample lists about 15,000 distinct CDR3 sequences; approximately 52% were seen once. For these TCRs, the target antigens are not known. The sequenced sample consisted of CD4+ T cells from blood, cultured in vitro. These TCRs come from a human donor who had recovered from COVID-19. The CDR3 runs from the conserved cysteine through the conserved F or W. Some rows have no size entry. The others give once, few or many, or a class for an expanded clone.

CDR3 protein: CASSLFHLNNSPLHF; clone size: NA; J gene: TRBJ1-6; V gene: TRBV7-2
CDR3 protein: CASSGVVNTGELFF; clone size: few; J gene: TRBJ2-2; V gene: TRBV6-1
CDR3 protein: CASTQTGNTGELFF; clone size: once; J gene: TRBJ2-2; V gene: TRBV6-1
CDR3 protein: CASSLSRGTDTQYF; clone size: few; J gene: TRBJ2-3; V gene: TRBV7-8
CDR3 protein: CASSLGAGSYQETQYF; clone size: few; J gene: TRBJ2-5; V gene: TRBV7-2
CDR3 protein: CASSLEETQYF; clone size: NA; J gene: TRBJ2-5; V gene: TRBV5-5
CDR3 protein: CASSLQGSGTGFSTDTQYF; clone size: NA; J gene: TRBJ2-3; V gene: TRBV3-1
CDR3 protein: CATSRGGQGRNEQFF; clone size: NA; J gene: TRBJ2-1; V gene: TRBV15
CDR3 protein: CATRLTSYGNQPQHF; clone size: few; J gene: TRBJ1-5; V gene: TRBV27
CDR3 protein: CASSLVGPGLLYF; clone size: NA; J gene: TRBJ2-7; V gene: TRBV11-2
CDR3 protein: CASSSRQRLANTEAFF; clone size: NA; J gene: TRBJ1-1; V gene: TRBV11-2
CDR3 protein: CSAPVLSGLTYNEQFF; clone size: NA; J gene: TRBJ2-1; V gene: TRBV20-1
CDR3 protein: CSVRNTEAFF; clone size: NA; J gene: TRBJ1-1; V gene: TRBV20-1
CDR3 protein: CASSPQGAYGYTF; clone size: NA; J gene: TRBJ1-2; V gene: TRBV5-1
CDR3 protein: CASSYLGKALHF; clone size: few; J gene: TRBJ1-6; V gene: TRBV6-5
CDR3 protein: CASSPGGGAYEQYF; clone size: NA; J gene: TRBJ2-7; V gene: TRBV18
CDR3 protein: CASWGAGEAYEQYF; clone size: NA; J gene: TRBJ2-7; V gene: TRBV27
CDR3 protein: CASSLDARQGIETQYF; clone size: few; J gene: TRBJ2-5; V gene: TRBV11-2
CDR3 protein: CAWSVRGILGNTIYF; clone size: NA; J gene: TRBJ1-3; V gene: TRBV30
CDR3 protein: CARPVGTPTDTQYF; clone size: NA; J gene: TRBJ2-3; V gene: TRBV27
CDR3 protein: CAISVRGNTEAFF; clone size: NA; J gene: TRBJ1-1; V gene: TRBV10-3
CDR3 protein: CASSGRTGPNNEQFF; clone size: NA; J gene: TRBJ2-1; V gene: TRBV7-2
CDR3 protein: CASSARETADEQYF; clone size: once; J gene: TRBJ2-7; V gene: TRBV7-8
CDR3 protein: CASSVWLPGQGKETQYF; clone size: NA; J gene: TRBJ2-5; V gene: TRBV7-2
CDR3 protein: CASSWDPGDTQYF; clone size: NA; J gene: TRBJ2-3; V gene: TRBV7-6
CDR3 protein: CASSPRDALNTGELFF; clone size: NA; J gene: TRBJ2-2; V gene: TRBV18
CDR3 protein: CASSPYRAETQYF; clone size: NA; J gene: TRBJ2-5; V gene: TRBV6-2/TRBV6-3
CDR3 protein: CASSGLDFREQYF; clone size: NA; J gene: TRBJ2-7; V gene: TRBV10-2
CDR3 protein: CASSFNPPSGNYGYTF; clone size: NA; J gene: TRBJ1-2; V gene: TRBV27
CDR3 protein: CASRTGLDYGYTF; clone size: NA; J gene: TRBJ1-2; V gene: TRBV27
CDR3 protein: CATLPPGQGYYEQYF; clone size: NA; J gene: TRBJ2-7; V gene: TRBV12-3/TRBV12-4
CDR3 protein: CASSLDRATGELFF; clone size: NA; J gene: TRBJ2-2; V gene: TRBV5-1
CDR3 protein: CASSPGLAAQYF; clone size: NA; J gene: TRBJ2-7; V gene: TRBV12-3/TRBV12-4
CDR3 protein: CASSSSTGITEAFF; clone size: NA; J gene: TRBJ1-1; V gene: TRBV7-2
CDR3 protein: CASTAVPTRTEAFF; clone size: NA; J gene: TRBJ1-1; V gene: TRBV19
CDR3 protein: CASKREKTDTQYF; clone size: NA; J gene: TRBJ2-3; V gene: TRBV2
CDR3 protein: CASSLNWEYEQYF; clone size: NA; J gene: TRBJ2-7; V gene: TRBV5-1
CDR3 protein: CSVRQGGDPLGTEAFF; clone size: few; J gene: TRBJ1-1; V gene: TRBV20-1
CDR3 protein: CATSGGRPGELFF; clone size: few; J gene: TRBJ2-2; V gene: TRBV24-1
CDR3 protein: CASSSQAGNTGELFF; clone size: few; J gene: TRBJ2-2; V gene: TRBV7-8
CDR3 protein: CAIRPGTEDQPQHF; clone size: NA; J gene: TRBJ1-5; V gene: TRBV10-3
CDR3 protein: CSARADRGRNNEQFF; clone size: NA; J gene: TRBJ2-1; V gene: TRBV20-1
CDR3 protein: CSARHLVGNEQFF; clone size: NA; J gene: TRBJ2-1; V gene: TRBV20-1
CDR3 protein: CASSLNQRTAHQPQHF; clone size: NA; J gene: TRBJ1-5; V gene: TRBV7-3
CDR3 protein: CASSFRQGAVYGYTF; clone size: NA; J gene: TRBJ1-2; V gene: TRBV14
CDR3 protein: CASSLRRGPGNSPLHF; clone size: NA; J gene: TRBJ1-6; V gene: TRBV12-3/TRBV12-4
CDR3 protein: CSARAGTSGSTDTQYF; clone size: NA; J gene: TRBJ2-3; V gene: TRBV20-1
CDR3 protein: CASSLDYRTTQHF; clone size: few; J gene: TRBJ1-5; V gene: TRBV12-3/TRBV12-4
CDR3 protein: CASSLGRPNQPQHF; clone size: NA; J gene: TRBJ1-5; V gene: TRBV5-8
CDR3 protein: CASSQDGAGVNTDTQYF; clone size: NA; J gene: TRBJ2-3; V gene: TRBV4-1
CDR3 protein: CASSLERVETQYF; clone size: few; J gene: TRBJ2-5; V gene: TRBV11-2
CDR3 protein: CSAEEVGPNYGYTF; clone size: NA; J gene: TRBJ1-2; V gene: TRBV20-1
CDR3 protein: CASSRAGNYGYTF; clone size: few; J gene: TRBJ1-2; V gene: TRBV6-4